This T cell receptor (beta chain) stems from a study of identical twins (dated by TCRdb to 2016 to 2018). Study-wide context: TCR alpha and beta repertoires from monozygotic twins, unrelated adults of various ages and cord blood were deep-sequenced to test whether fetal clonotypes persist. To rule out contamination, replicate twin experiments were performed at different times with different library preparation protocols.

Broad study findings and their caveats: In monozygotic twins, recombination models systematically underestimated out-of-frame TCR alpha sharing, but the models matched the sharing seen between unrelated individuals. Abundant cord blood beta clonotypes carried fewer insertions; young adult naive repertoires showed a weaker similar trend, while memory repertoires showed none. Because the same donors could not be followed over many years, conclusions were based on cross-sectional statistical analysis. Excess twin sharing in beta out-of-frame sequences was weaker because fewer shared sequences lowered the signal-to-noise ratio. Zero-insertion analyses could be partly confounded by invariant T cells such as MAIT and iNKT, although diverse VJ usage argued against such confounding for most clonotypes. Out-of-frame TCR alpha sequences shared between twins showed an excess of low generation-probability sequences compared with coincidental sharing between unrelated individuals.

For CDR1 and CDR2, the germline V gene lists MNHEY and SVGEGT. The CDR3 runs 20 amino acids, cysteine and phenylalanine included. The retained sequence is limited to the CDR3, 60 bases, with the frame set at the first base. V loses 5 bases, J loses 4 bases, and the germline ends lie 31 bases apart. Every donor in the study was a healthy Caucasian. Three pairs of female monozygotic twins, all aged about 18 to 29 years, were included in the twin cohort. Positive isolation kits from Invitrogen were used to isolate CD4+ and CD8+ T cell populations. This clonotype appeared a few times. The clone's antigen remains unknown. No much larger clone is present one base from it, and per-base qualities are unavailable. Receptor amplification or capture employed 5' RACE. Sequencing used an Illumina HiSeq 2000. A universal primer binding site was introduced by template switching, and a unique molecular identifier was present in the final cDNA, enabling accurate counting of TCR cDNA molecules. First-strand cDNA for TCR alpha and beta chains was synthesized from specific primers in the conserved constant-segment region. To control for contamination, every cDNA library was double barcoded, receiving both a SMART-Mk sample barcode and Illumina barcodes. TruSeq adapter sequences and Illumina sample barcodes were added in two successive PCR steps. Sequencing of the TCR alpha and beta cDNA libraries was done on the Illumina HiSeq platform using custom primers. The original pipeline was this. Raw reads were processed with MiGEC to extract unique molecular identifiers, and MiXCR was used to determine CDR3 positions. For each individual, recombination models were inferred using an EM algorithm with the repgenHMM and IGoR tools. The analysis of shared clonotypes was done with the tcR package in R, with sharing normalized by the product of cloneset sizes. To study raw recombination free of thymic and clonal selection effects, out-of-frame nonproductive sequences were analyzed. TCRdb trimmed the raw reads at Q25, called clones with MiXCR and kept productive beta chains. Each entry merges the rows of one CDR3 protein and shows their most common DNA and genes. These V and J calls rely on TCRdb rather than the paper's analysis. Here the sample has around 490,000 distinct CDR3 sequences; roughly 15% occur a single time. The ten biggest clones cover nearly 0.45% of the sample.

These data were also filed under a second study, of yellow fever vaccine responses in identical twins. The second paper states: According to the authors, in identical twins the way T cells responded to vaccination appeared partly convergent and partly personalized. Focusing on identical twins, the study followed the T cell clones that responded to the vaccine, and did so with precision.

The chain is assembled from TRBV6-2 or TRBV6-3 and TRBJ2-3; the D gene is perhaps TRBD1 or TRBD2, each of them matching over 7 bases. The sequenced sample consisted of CD4+ T cells sorted from blood. This sequence originates from a woman aged 18-29 years in good health. The nucleotide sequence is TGTGCCAGCAGTACTTACCGGACAGGCCGGGGGGCTAGCGGCGCAGATACGCAGTATTTT. Translated, this gives CASSTYRTGRGASGADTQYF.